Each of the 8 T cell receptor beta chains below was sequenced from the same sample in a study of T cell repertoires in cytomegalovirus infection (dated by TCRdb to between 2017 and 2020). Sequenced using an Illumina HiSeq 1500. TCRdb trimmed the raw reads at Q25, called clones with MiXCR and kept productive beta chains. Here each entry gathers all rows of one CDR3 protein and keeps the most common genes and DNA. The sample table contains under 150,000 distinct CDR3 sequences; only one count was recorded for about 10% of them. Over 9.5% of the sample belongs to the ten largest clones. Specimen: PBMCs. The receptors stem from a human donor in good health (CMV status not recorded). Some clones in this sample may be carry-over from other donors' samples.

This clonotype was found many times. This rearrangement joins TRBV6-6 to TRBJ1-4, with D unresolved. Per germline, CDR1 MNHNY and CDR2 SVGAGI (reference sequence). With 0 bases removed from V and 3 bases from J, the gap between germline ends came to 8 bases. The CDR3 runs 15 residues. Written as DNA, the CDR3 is TGTGCCAGCAGTTACTCGTATGGGCCTAATGAAAAACTGTTTTTT. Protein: CASSYSYGPNEKLFF.

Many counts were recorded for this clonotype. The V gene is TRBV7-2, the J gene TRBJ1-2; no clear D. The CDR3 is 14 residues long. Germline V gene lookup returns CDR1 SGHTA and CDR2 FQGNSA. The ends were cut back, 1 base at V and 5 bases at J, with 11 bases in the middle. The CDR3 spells CASSLVSSRYGYTF. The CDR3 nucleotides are TGTGCCAGCAGCTTAGTGAGCAGTCGGTATGGCTACACCTTC.

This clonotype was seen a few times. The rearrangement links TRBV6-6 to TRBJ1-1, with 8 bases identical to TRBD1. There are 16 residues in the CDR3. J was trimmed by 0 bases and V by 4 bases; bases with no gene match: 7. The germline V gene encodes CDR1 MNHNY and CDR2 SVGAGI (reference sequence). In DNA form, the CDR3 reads TGTGCCAGCAGTTCCCCCAGGGGGCTAATGAACACTGAAGCTTTCTTT. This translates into CASSSPRGLMNTEAFF.

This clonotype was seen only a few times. The CDR3 loop is CSAQAGTGLWNEQFF. The CDR3 coding sequence is TGCAGTGCGCAAGCCGGGACAGGGTTGTGGAATGAGCAGTTCTTC. J is TRBJ2-1 and V is TRBV20-1; 9 bases are a match to TRBD1. CDR1 is DFQATT, CDR2 SNEGSKA, per germline (reference sequence). Trimming removed 6 bases from V and 7 bases from J; junction bases left unmatched: 13. CDR3 length equals 15 residues.

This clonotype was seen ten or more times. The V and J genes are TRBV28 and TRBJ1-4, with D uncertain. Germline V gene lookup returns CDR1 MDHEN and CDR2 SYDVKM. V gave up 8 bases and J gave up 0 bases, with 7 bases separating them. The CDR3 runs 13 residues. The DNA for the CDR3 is TGTGCCAGCTTAGATACAACTAATGAAAAACTGTTTTTT. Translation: CASLDTTNEKLFF.

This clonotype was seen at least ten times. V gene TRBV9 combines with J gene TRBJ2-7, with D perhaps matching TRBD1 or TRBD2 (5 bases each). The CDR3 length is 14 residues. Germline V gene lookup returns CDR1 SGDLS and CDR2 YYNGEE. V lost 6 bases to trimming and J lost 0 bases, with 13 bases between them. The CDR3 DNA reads TGTGCCAGCAACCGGGACGGAGGCTCCTACGAGCAGTACTTC. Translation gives CASNRDGGSYEQYF.

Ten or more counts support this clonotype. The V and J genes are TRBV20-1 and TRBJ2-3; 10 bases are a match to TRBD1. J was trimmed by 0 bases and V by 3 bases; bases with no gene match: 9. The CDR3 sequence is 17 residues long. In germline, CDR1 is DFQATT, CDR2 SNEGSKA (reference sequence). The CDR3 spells CSASLTGGWASTDTQYF. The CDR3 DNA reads TGCAGTGCTAGCCTGACAGGGGGCTGGGCTAGCACAGATACGCAGTATTTT.

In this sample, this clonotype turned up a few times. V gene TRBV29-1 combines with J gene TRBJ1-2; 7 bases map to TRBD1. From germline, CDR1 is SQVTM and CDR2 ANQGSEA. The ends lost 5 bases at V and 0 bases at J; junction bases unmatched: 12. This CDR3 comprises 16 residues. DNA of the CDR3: TGCAGCGTTACACCGAGGACAGGACCGACTAACTATGGCTACACCTTC. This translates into CSVTPRTGPTNYGYTF. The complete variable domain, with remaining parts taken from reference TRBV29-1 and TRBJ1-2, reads SAVISQKPSRDICQRGTSLTIQCQVDSQVTMMFWYRQQPGQSLTLIATANQGSEATYESGFVIDKFPISRPNLTFSTLTVSNMSPEDSSIYLCSVTPRTGPTNYGYTFGSGTRLTVV.